The rows below give T cell receptor beta chains drawn from one sample of a study of T cells in Graves' hyperthyroidism and ophthalmopathy. Each CDR3 protein gets one entry after TCRdb re-called the multiplex PCR reads with MiXCR. The data contain 450,000 to 650,000 distinct CDR3 sequences, less than 25% of them seen just once; the ten biggest clones take up more than 20%. Sequencing was performed on blood. These receptor sequences come from a man aged 18 to 30 with Graves' hyperthyroidism. Each CDR3 is given with its conserved first and last residue. The order of the fields is D gene, clone size, J gene, V gene, CDR3 DNA, CDR3 protein. A D gene is named only where the DNA matches it firmly. Not all rows give a size; the values are once, few, many and, for expanded clones, a class.

- many TRBJ1-5 TRBV6-5 TGTGCCAGCAGTTTATGGACCGCTAGCAATCAGCCCCAGCATTTT CASSLWTASNQPQHF
- many TRBJ1-5 TRBV12-3/TRBV12-4 TGTGCCAGCAGTGGTACAGGAGCTAATCAGCCCCAGCATTTT CASSGTGANQPQHF
- many TRBJ2-2 TRBV28 TGTGCCAGCAGTTGGGCAGGACTCACCGGGGAGCTGTTTTTT CASSWAGLTGELFF
- many TRBJ2-2 TRBV6-2/TRBV6-3 TGTGCCAGCAGTTACGAGGGGTTATGGACCGGGGAGCTGTTTTTT CASSYEGLWTGELFF
- - TRBJ1-1 TRBV18 TGTGCCAGCTCACCGGTCAAACTGAACACTGAAGCTTTCTTT CASSPVKLNTEAFF
- many TRBJ1-5 TRBV20-1 TGCAGTGCGCTACAGGGTGGAAATCAGCCCCAGCATTTT CSALQGGNQPQHF
- few TRBJ2-7 TRBV2 TGTGCCAGCAGTGATGAGGCCCTTAGTACCTACGAGCAGTACTTC CASSDEALSTYEQYF
TRBD1 few TRBJ1-2 TRBV12-3/TRBV12-4 TGTGCCAGCAGAACAGGGGGCGGTGGCTACACCTTC CASRTGGGGYTF
- many TRBJ2-5 TRBV4-1 TGCGCCAGCAGCCAAGGCCCCTGGGGTGAGACCCAGTACTTC CASSQGPWGETQYF
TRBD2 - TRBJ2-5 TRBV2 TGTGCCAGCAGTGACCCATTAGGACTAGCGGGGGGGCCGGAGACCCAGTACTTC CASSDPLGLAGGPETQYF
TRBD2 once TRBJ2-5 TRBV20-1 TGCAGTGCTAGGACTAGCGGGCCACAAGAGACCCAGTACTTC CSARTSGPQETQYF
TRBD1 few TRBJ2-5 TRBV27 TGTGCCAGCAGTTTAGTACGGACAGGGAGGGAGACCCAGTACTTC CASSLVRTGRETQYF
- - TRBJ2-5 TRBV7-2 TGTGCCAGCAGCTTGAACGGGGCCGGCACTGAGGCCCAGTACTTC CASSLNGAGTEAQYF
- - TRBJ2-7 TRBV12-3/TRBV12-4 TGTGCCAGCAGAAGCCTAGGGGGCGAGCAGTACTTC CASRSLGGEQYF
- - TRBJ2-2 TRBV7-6 TGTGCCAGCAGCTTAAGCGAGGCCGGGGAGCTGTTTTTT CASSLSEAGELFF
- many TRBJ1-1 TRBV28 TGTGCCAGCAGTCCAACTCTCCCACAGGGTAGGACTGAAGCTTTCTTT CASSPTLPQGRTEAFF
- many TRBJ2-5 TRBV7-9 TGTGCCAGCAGCAACGGCGACGAGGGCCTGTACTTC CASSNGDEGLYF
- many TRBJ2-7 TRBV12-5 TGTGCTAGTGGTTCCAAGTATGGGACCTACGAGCAGTACTTC CASGSKYGTYEQYF
- many TRBJ2-7 TRBV4-2 TGTGCCAGCAATCCCAGGGCCTCCTACGAGCAGTACTTC CASNPRASYEQYF
TRBD2 - TRBJ2-2 TRBV20-1 TGCAGTGCTAGTTCAGTAGCGGGGTCCGACACCGGGGAGCTGTTTTTT CSASSVAGSDTGELFF
- many TRBJ1-1 TRBV5-1 TGCGCCAGCAGCTTCCTTCAAATGAACACTGAAGCTTTCTTT CASSFLQMNTEAFF
- few TRBJ1-1 TRBV28 TGTGCCAGCAGTTTGGGGTCGGGGCGGTTGAACACTGAAGCTTTCTTT CASSLGSGRLNTEAFF
TRBD2 - TRBJ2-7 TRBV29-1 TGCAGCGTCGAGGGACTAGCGGCCCAAGGAGGCTACGAGCAGTACTTC CSVEGLAAQGGYEQYF
TRBD2 many TRBJ2-5 TRBV12-3/TRBV12-4 TGTGCCAGCAGCCGCGGGAGGAGGACTAGCGGCTCCCAAGAGACCCAGTACTTC CASSRGRRTSGSQETQYF
- - TRBJ1-5 TRBV18 TGTGCCAGCTCTACCGGGGAGGGTCAGCCCCAGCATTTT CASSTGEGQPQHF
TRBD2 - TRBJ2-2 TRBV6-2/TRBV6-3 TGTGCCAGCCAGTTTAGCGGGACCGGGGAGCTGTTTTTT CASQFSGTGELFF
- - TRBJ1-1 TRBV30 TGTGCCTGGAACGGGGGGACTGAAGCTTTCTTT CAWNGGTEAFF
TRBD2 - TRBJ2-7 TRBV6-2/TRBV6-3 TGTGCCAGCAGTTATTGGGCGGGAGCCTACGAGCAGTACTTC CASSYWAGAYEQYF
- few TRBJ2-2 TRBV5-1 TGCGCCAGCAGAGTACTACAGGCGAACACCGGGGAGCTGTTTTTT CASRVLQANTGELFF
- - TRBJ2-5 TRBV7-9 TGTGCCAGCAGCCACCTAGGGGGGGGTGAGACCCAGTACTTC CASSHLGGGETQYF
TRBD1 few TRBJ1-2 TRBV6-4 TGTGCCAGCAGTGCTCCCGGAAGGGACAGGGCCCGGCGGGACTATGGCTACACCTTC CASSAPGRDRARRDYGYTF
- many TRBJ2-7 TRBV28 TGTGCCAGCAGTGCTTATGGGACGGCCCCGCGGCAGTACTTC CASSAYGTAPRQYF
- many TRBJ2-7 TRBV30 TGTGCCTGGAGTATAACAGCAGGGCCCTACGAGCAGTACTTC CAWSITAGPYEQYF
- many TRBJ2-7 TRBV28 TGTGCCAGCAGTTCCCCCGGGACACACTACGAGCAGTACTTC CASSSPGTHYEQYF
- - TRBJ2-7 TRBV7-2 TGTGCCAGCAGCGCTCAGGAATGGAGCTACGAGCAGTACTTC CASSAQEWSYEQYF
- many TRBJ2-6 TRBV7-6 TGTGCCTCCGGTGGGGCTGGGGCCAACGTCCTGACTTTC CASGGAGANVLTF
- many TRBJ2-5 TRBV28 TGTGCCAGCACGACTGGGCGGGGGACCCAGTACTTC CASTTGRGTQYF
- many TRBJ2-5 TRBV6-1 TGTGCCAGCAGTGATTACGGAGAGACCCAGTACTTC CASSDYGETQYF
- many TRBJ1-2 TRBV11-2 TGTGCCAGCAGCACTCCTAGGACTAACTATGGCTACACCTTC CASSTPRTNYGYTF
TRBD2 - TRBJ2-7 TRBV11-2 TGTGCCAGCAGCTTAATCGGCGGGAGGGTCGGAGAGCAGTACTTC CASSLIGGRVGEQYF
- - TRBJ2-2 TRBV24-1 TGTGCCACCCAGTACACCGGGGGGCTGTTTTTT CATQYTGGLFF
TRBD2 - TRBJ2-5 TRBV7-3 TGTGCCAGCAGCCCCATAGCGGGGCAAGAGACCCAGTACTTC CASSPIAGQETQYF
- many TRBJ1-5 TRBV6-5 TGTGCCAGCAGTTACCCTTGGGAGGGACGGAGCAATCAGCCCCAGCATTTT CASSYPWEGRSNQPQHF
- - TRBJ1-6 TRBV5-6 TGTGCCAGCAGCTTGGTGGACAGAAATTCACCCCTCCACTTT CASSLVDRNSPLHF
- few TRBJ2-4 TRBV28 TGTGCCAGCAGTTCATTCCTCAGGGGGGGCTCCAAAAACATTCAGTACTTC CASSSFLRGGSKNIQYF
- - TRBJ1-2 TRBV6-1 TGTGCCAGCACTGAAAGGTACTATGGCTACACCTTC CASTERYYGYTF